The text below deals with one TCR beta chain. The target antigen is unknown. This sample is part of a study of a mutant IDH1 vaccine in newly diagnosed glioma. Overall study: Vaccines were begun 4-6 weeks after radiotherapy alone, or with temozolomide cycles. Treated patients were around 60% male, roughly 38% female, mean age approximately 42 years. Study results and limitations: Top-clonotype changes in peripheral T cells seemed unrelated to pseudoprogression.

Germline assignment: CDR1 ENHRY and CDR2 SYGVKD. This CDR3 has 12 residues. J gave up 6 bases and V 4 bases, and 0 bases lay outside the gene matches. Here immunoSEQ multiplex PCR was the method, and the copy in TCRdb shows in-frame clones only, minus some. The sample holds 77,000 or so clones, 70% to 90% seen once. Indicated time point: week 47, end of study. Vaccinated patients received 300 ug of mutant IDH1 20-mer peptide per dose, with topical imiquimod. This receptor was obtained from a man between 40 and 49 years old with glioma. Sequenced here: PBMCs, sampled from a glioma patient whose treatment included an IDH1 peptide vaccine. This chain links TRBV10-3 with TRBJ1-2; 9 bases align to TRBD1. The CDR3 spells CAISGTGDGYTF. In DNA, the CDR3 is TGTGCCATCAGTGGGACAGGGGATGGCTACACCTTC.